One sample yielded the 3 T cell receptor beta chains listed below, sequenced in a study of T cell responses to AZD1222 COVID-19 vaccine (dated by TCRdb to about 2021). What the time point label conveys for this sample: sample from adult after SARS-CoV-2 infection, after symptom onset. Library preparation used the immunoSEQ multiplex PCR assay. The immuneACCESS repertoire file appears here via TCRdb, limited to in-frame rearrangements. These files lack a portion of the clones; in checked studies, under half of the deficit traces to unresolved V genes, and the cause of the others is not known. Present in this sample are approximately 150,000 clones, 93% of which were seen just once. The top ten clonotypes cover around 10% of the sample. The specimen was peripheral blood, collected after recovery from COVID-19. The receptors originated from an adult who had recovered from COVID-19.

V and J are TRBV28 and TRBJ2-1; 15 bases map to TRBD2. This CDR3 contains 14 residues. V shed 6 bases and J 10 bases; nucleotides not matched to a gene: 4. Per the germline V gene, CDR1 is MDHEN and CDR2 is SYDVKM. The CDR3 DNA sequence: TGTGCCAGCAGAACCGGGACTAGCGGGAGGGAGCAGTTCTTC. This encodes CASRTGTSGREQFF.

The rearrangement links TRBV7-9 to TRBJ2-5; D is unclear. V lost 3 bases to trimming and J lost 2 bases, with 4 bases between them. The germline CDR1 and CDR2 sequences are SEHNR and FQNEAQ (reference sequence). This CDR3 region has 12 residues. CDR3 residues: CASSLQQETQYF. CDR3 nucleotide sequence: TGTGCCAGCAGCTTGCAGCAAGAGACCCAGTACTTC.

The rearrangement uses TRBV27 and TRBJ2-7, with TRBD2 identical over 16 bases. The germline gives CDR1 MNHEY, CDR2 SMNVEV (reference sequence). The CDR3 spans 19 residues. V dropped 3 bases and J dropped 2; count of bases not matched to a gene: 10. CDR3 in DNA: TGTGCCAGCAGTTTGACGCCGGGACTAGCGGGAGGGGGGGCCTACGAGCAGTACTTC. It translates to CASSLTPGLAGGGAYEQYF.